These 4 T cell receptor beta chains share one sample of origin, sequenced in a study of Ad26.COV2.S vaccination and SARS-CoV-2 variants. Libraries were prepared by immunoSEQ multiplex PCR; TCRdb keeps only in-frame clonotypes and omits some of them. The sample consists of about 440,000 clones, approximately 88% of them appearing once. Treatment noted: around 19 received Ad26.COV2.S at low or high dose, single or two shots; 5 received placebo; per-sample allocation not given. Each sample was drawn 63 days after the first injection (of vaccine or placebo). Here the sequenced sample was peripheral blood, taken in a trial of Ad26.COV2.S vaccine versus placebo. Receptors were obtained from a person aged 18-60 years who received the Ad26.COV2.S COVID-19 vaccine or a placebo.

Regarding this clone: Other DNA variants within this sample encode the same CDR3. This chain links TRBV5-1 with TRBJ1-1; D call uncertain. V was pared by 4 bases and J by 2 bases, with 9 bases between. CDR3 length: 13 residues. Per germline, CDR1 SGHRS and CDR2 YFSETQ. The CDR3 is CASSLRPNTEAFF. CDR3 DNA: TGCGCCAGCAGCCTCCGACCCAACACTGAAGCTTTCTTT.

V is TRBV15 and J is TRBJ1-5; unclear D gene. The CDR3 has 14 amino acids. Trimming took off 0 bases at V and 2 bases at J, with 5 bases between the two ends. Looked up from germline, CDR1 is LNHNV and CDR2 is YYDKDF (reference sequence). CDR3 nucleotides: TGTGCCACCAGCAGAGATCCAGGCAATCAGCCCCAGCATTTT. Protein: CATSRDPGNQPQHF.

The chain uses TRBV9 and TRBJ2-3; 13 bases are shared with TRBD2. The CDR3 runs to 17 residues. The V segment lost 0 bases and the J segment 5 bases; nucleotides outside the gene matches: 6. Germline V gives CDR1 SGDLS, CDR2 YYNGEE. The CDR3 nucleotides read TGTGCCAGCAGCGTAGGGCGACTAGCGGGAGGAGGAGATACGCAGTATTTT. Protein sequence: CASSVGRLAGGGDTQYF.

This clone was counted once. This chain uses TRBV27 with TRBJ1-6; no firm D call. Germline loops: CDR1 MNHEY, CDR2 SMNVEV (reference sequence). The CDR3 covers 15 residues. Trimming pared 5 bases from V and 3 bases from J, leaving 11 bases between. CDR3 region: CASSPSKGYNSPLHF. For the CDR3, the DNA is TGTGCCAGCAGTCCGAGCAAGGGCTATAATTCACCCCTCCACTTT.